In this sample, the clone carrying this T cell receptor beta chain turned up once. Its target is unknown. The source of the sample is a study of response to subunit inactivated influenza vaccine. V lost 2 bases, J lost 1 base, and 10 bases lay in between. The CDR3 spans 15 residues. Germline lookup yields CDR1 SEHNR and CDR2 FQNEAQ (reference sequence). Study outcomes and limitations: That few new T cells are recruited by each seasonal influenza vaccination was the authors' suggestion.

One entry per CDR3 protein, called by TCRdb with MiXCR from the RT-PCR reads. The repertoire holds 550,000 to 800,000 distinct CDR3 sequences, with more than 11% as singletons. The chain has TRBV7-9 and TRBJ2-3, with TRBD2 as a possible D gene (5 bases). The input for sequencing was PBMCs from blood, taken roughly 15 days before vaccination. The sequence came from a man over 45 who received an inactivated influenza vaccine. CDR3 region: CASSLIEGGTDTQYF. In DNA, the CDR3 is TGTGCCAGCAGCTTAATTGAGGGTGGCACAGATACGCAGTATTTT.